This TCR beta chain was obtained from a study of T cell repertoires in cytomegalovirus infection. One entry per CDR3 protein results from TCRdb running MiXCR on the reads. The sample includes approximately 130,000 distinct CDR3 sequences, 7% to 10% of them seen just once. The table lists this clonotype with many counts. The V end was cut by 3 bases, the J end by 0 bases, with 15 bases between. CDR3 length: 18 amino acids. The germline CDR1 and CDR2 sequences are SEHNR and FQNEAQ (reference sequence). The sequence was collected from a human donor in good health (CMV status not recorded). Some clones in this sample may be carry-over from other donors' samples. Input material: PBMCs. The V gene is TRBV7-9, the J gene TRBJ2-6; D uncertain. The CDR3 region has the DNA TGTGCCAGCAGCTTTTTGGGATCGAGGAGCTCTGGGGCCAACGTCCTGACTTTC. It specifies CASSFLGSRSSGANVLTF. Filled out from reference TRBV7-9 and TRBJ2-6, the complete variable domain reads DTGVSQNPRHKITKRGQNVTFRCDPISEHNRLYWYRQTLGQGPEFLTYFQNEAQLEKSRLLSDRFSAERPKGSFSTLEIQRTEQGDSAMYLCASSFLGSRSSGANVLTFGAGSRLTVL.